This paragraph reports one T cell receptor (beta chain). Its antigen is unidentified. This record belongs to a study of CD8 T cells in ankylosing spondylitis. TCRdb reprocessed the 5' RACE reads with MiXCR, giving one entry per CDR3 protein. The sample yields some 840,000 distinct CDR3 sequences, approximately 10% seen once. CDR1 and CDR2 (germline): DFQATT, SNEGSKA (reference sequence). V gave up 6 bases and J gave up 6 bases; unmatched junction bases: 11. CDR3 length: 16 amino acids. Overall study results and limits: Significant enrichment of disease-linked clones was reportedly seen in matched ankylosing spondylitis synovial fluid. Blood of patients with ankylosing spondylitis appeared to be characterized by a TCR beta motif of seven or eight highly homologous variants. Some of the motif variants had earlier been found in reactive arthritis patients' fluid and blood.

The clonotype was recovered from a male donor with ankylosing spondylitis. The specimen sequenced was blood, either unsorted or a sorted T cell fraction (not recorded which). The J gene is TRBJ2-1, the V gene TRBV20-1; TRBD2 matches at 13 bases. The DNA of the CDR3 is TGCAGTGCCCACGCCACTAGCGGGAGGGCCGGCAATGAGCAGTTCTTC. The encoded protein is CSAHATSGRAGNEQFF.